The 9 T cell receptor beta chains given below trace back to one sample, sequenced in a study of CD8 T cells in ankylosing spondylitis. Study conclusions and caveats: There was a TCR beta motif, made of several highly homologous variants, that appeared characteristic of ankylosing spondylitis blood.

TCRdb re-analysed the 5' RACE reads in MiXCR, keeping a single row per CDR3 protein. The sample carries hundreds of thousands of distinct CDR3 sequences, more than 9.5% recorded once. These receptors are not linked to any known antigen. The sample taken for sequencing was blood, either unsorted or a sorted T cell fraction (not recorded which). The receptors come from a male donor with ankylosing spondylitis.

The V and J genes are TRBV25-1 and TRBJ2-3, with D possibly being TRBD1 (5 bases). This CDR3 has 14 amino acids. CDR1 is MGHDK and CDR2 is SYGVNS in the germline V gene. V was clipped by 4 bases and J by 0 bases, with 8 bases between them. The CDR3, as DNA: TGTGCCAGCAGTGGACAGATCAGCACAGATACGCAGTATTTT. Amino acids: CASSGQISTDTQYF.

This clonotype was picked up a small number of times. The rearrangement links TRBV24-1 to TRBJ2-1; TRBD1 agrees at 10 bases. Germline CDR1 reads KGHDR; CDR2 reads SFDVKD. After removal of 4 bases from V and 3 bases from J, the junction contained 5 bases not matched to a gene. The CDR3 spans 16 residues. The chain's CDR3 is CATSESGTGVYNEQFF. The CDR3 DNA reads as TGTGCCACCAGTGAATCTGGGACAGGGGTCTACAATGAGCAGTTCTTC.

The table lists this clonotype with a few counts. CDR3 sequence (DNA): TGTGCCAGCGCCCGGGACAGGAGCTCCGATGAGCAGTTCTTC. Translating gives CASARDRSSDEQFF. The chain links TRBV25-1 to TRBJ2-1, with TRBD1 identical over 8 bases. Germline V gene data show CDR1 as MGHDK and CDR2 as SYGVNS. The CDR3 totals 14 residues. The ends lost 8 bases at V and 8 bases at J; junction bases unmatched: 11.

Remarks on this clonotype: The junction differs from germline at one of its ends, possibly a read error. This chain uses TRBV4-2 with TRBJ1-1; D is unclear. The CDR3 consists of 12 residues. In germline, CDR1 is LGHNA, CDR2 YNFKEQ. The CDR3, as DNA: TGTGCCAGCAGCCAAGAATTAGGCCGTCGGGTATTT. Translating gives CASSQELGRRVF.

The chain uses TRBV20-1 and TRBJ2-7; D is ambiguous. The CDR3 is 15 amino acids. CDR1 DFQATT and CDR2 SNEGSKA come from the germline V gene (reference sequence). V lost 1 base, J lost 1 base, and 14 bases lay in between. The DNA of the CDR3 is TGCAGTGCTAGAGGGGTCTGGAGTAAATCCTACGAGCAGTACTTC. Translation: CSARGVWSKSYEQYF.

This clonotype has ten or more counts. The genes are TRBV3-1 and TRBJ1-5; tentatively, D is TRBD1 (5 bases). The V end was cut by 2 bases, the J end by 2 bases, with 7 bases between. This CDR3 is built from 14 residues. Looked up from germline, CDR1 is LGHDT and CDR2 is YNNKEL (reference sequence). The CDR3: CASSQRGGNQPQHF. CDR3 coding DNA: TGTGCCAGCAGCCAACGGGGGGGCAATCAGCCCCAGCATTTT.

This clonotype has a handful of counts. V and J are TRBV11-1 and TRBJ2-3; 7 positions match TRBD1. The length of the CDR3 is 15 residues. V gave up 1 base and J gave up 3 bases; unmatched junction bases: 4. Germline V gene sequence: CDR1 SGHAT, CDR2 FQDESV (reference sequence). The CDR3 spells CASSLEATGTDTQYF. In DNA, the CDR3 is TGTGCCAGCAGCTTAGAAGCGACAGGGACAGATACGCAGTATTTT. The full variable domain, rest sourced from reference TRBV11-1 and TRBJ2-3, is EAEVAQSPRYKITEKSQAVAFWCDPISGHATLYWYRQILGQGPELLVQFQDESVVDDSQLPKDRFSAERLKGVDSTLKIQPAELGDSAMYLCASSLEATGTDTQYFGPGTRLTVL.

This clonotype was seen more than once but under ten times. The chain employs TRBV7-6 and TRBJ2-3; 8 nucleotides match TRBD2. This CDR3 contains 12 residues. The trim removed 5 bases at V and 14 bases at J, leaving 9 bases unmatched. Per germline, CDR1 SGHVS and CDR2 FNYEAQ. CDR3 loop: CASSKTGGAWYF. CDR3 bases: TGTGCCAGCAGCAAAACCGGGGGGGCGTGGTATTTT.

This clonotype was observed a handful of times. The chain employs TRBV20-1 and TRBJ2-1; D may be TRBD2 (7 bases). The germline gives CDR1 DFQATT, CDR2 SNEGSKA (reference sequence). This CDR3 contains 15 residues. Deletions cut 3 bases from V and 3 bases from J, with 15 bases between. The CDR3 DNA is TGCAGTGCTAGGGGGGCTAGCGGTCACTACAATGAGCAGTTCTTC. The encoded protein is CSARGASGHYNEQFF.